This T cell receptor beta chain was identified during a study of blood T cell repertoires in COVID-19. Turning to the study itself: COVID-19 samples collected from the United States, Italy and Spain covered acute and convalescent phases.

Assay: immunoSEQ multiplex PCR; the TCRdb copy retains only in-frame clones and omits some. The table shows 200,000 or so clones, with 80% to 95% occurring only once. Trimming at V came to 1 base and at J to 3 bases, leaving 4 bases not matched to a gene. This CDR3 region has 15 residues. Per germline, CDR1 SGHDN and CDR2 FVKESK. In its sample, this clone was seen once. This TCR was recovered from a man in his 60s with COVID-19, enrolled during active disease. The rearrangement uses TRBV14 and TRBJ2-7, with TRBD1 identical over 9 bases. Specimen: peripheral blood. This CDR3 reads CASSQGTGDFYEQYF. The DNA of the CDR3 is TGTGCCAGCAGCCAAGGGACAGGGGATTTCTACGAGCAGTACTTC. Full variable domain (rest looked up from reference TRBV14 and TRBJ2-7): EAGVTQFPSHSVIEKGQTVTLRCDPISGHDNLYWYRRVMGKEIKFLLHFVKESKQDESGMPNNRFLAERTGGTYSTLKVQPAELEDSGVYFCASSQGTGDFYEQYFGPGTRLTVT.